Listed here are 26 T cell receptor beta chains from one sample, sequenced in a study of blood T cell repertoires in COVID-19. Using immunoSEQ multiplex PCR, the repertoire was profiled, and TCRdb retains in-frame clones only, with some absent. The sample consists of roughly 200,000 clones, 80% to 85% of them appearing once. Sequencing input: peripheral blood. The receptor source for this set is a woman of 80 years or more with COVID-19, enrolled during active disease.

V and J are TRBV19 and TRBJ2-5; tentatively, D is TRBD1 (5 bases). With 5 bases removed from V and 3 bases from J, the gap between germline ends came to 10 bases. Germline-derived CDR1 and CDR2 are LNHDA and SQIVND (reference sequence). The CDR3 length is 13 residues. This chain's CDR3 is CASSPDTKETQYF. CDR3 DNA sequence: TGTGCCAGTAGTCCGGACACCAAAGAGACCCAGTACTTC.

V gene TRBV9 combines with J gene TRBJ1-1; D is unresolved. Between the trimmed V and J ends, which lost 4 bases and 3 bases, there was a span of 10 bases. CDR1 SGDLS and CDR2 YYNGEE come from the germline V gene. This CDR3 region has 13 residues. CDR3 in DNA: TGTGCCAGCAGCTTGGCCGGAGACACTGAAGCTTTCTTT. Translated: CASSLAGDTEAFF.

This clone was seen a handful of times. The chain carries TRBV7-9 and TRBJ2-5; no reliable D call. Germline V CDR1 and CDR2: SEHNR, FQNEAQ (reference sequence). The CDR3 sequence is 11 residues long. V gave up 4 bases and J gave up 5 bases, with 5 bases separating them. The CDR3 sequence: CASSSSETQYF. CDR3 bases: TGTGCCAGCAGCTCTTCGGAGACCCAGTACTTC.

The CDR3 loop reads CSVRLATDTQYF. As DNA, the CDR3 is TGCAGCGTTCGACTAGCGACAGATACGCAGTATTTT. The chain uses TRBV29-1 and TRBJ2-3; TRBD2 matches 8 bases. V was clipped by 5 bases and J by 3 bases; unmatched bases: 1. Germline-derived CDR1 and CDR2 are SQVTM and ANQGSEA. CDR3 length: 12 residues.

This clone was observed a single time. The V gene is TRBV5-1, the J gene TRBJ1-3; 9 positions agree with TRBD1. The CDR3 has 16 amino acids. The trim removed 4 bases at V and 3 bases at J, leaving 8 bases unmatched. The germline CDR1 and CDR2 sequences are SGHRS and YFSETQ. In DNA form, the CDR3 reads TGCGCCAGCAGCATATCCGGGACAGGGTATGGAAACACCATATATTTT. Translated, it gives CASSISGTGYGNTIYF.

The chain couples TRBV19 to TRBJ1-2, with D maybe TRBD1 (6 bases). From germline, CDR1 is LNHDA and CDR2 SQIVND (reference sequence). CDR3 length: 15 residues. Trimming removed 5 bases from V and 0 bases from J, with 13 bases in between. The CDR3 nucleotides read TGTGCCAGTAGTCCGCGCCGGACAGCTAACTATGGCTACACCTTC. It translates to CASSPRRTANYGYTF.

V and J are TRBV1 and TRBJ2-3; the table's D call, TRBD1, was not checked against the DNA. TRBV1 is a pseudogene. This CDR3 has 19 amino acids. CDR3 sequence reads: CTSSQDRHRGVYSTDTQYF. In DNA, the CDR3 is TGCACCAGCAGCCAAGATCGTCACAGGGGTGTTTATAGCACAGATACGCAGTATTTT.

The chain has TRBV5-1 and TRBJ2-6; no reliable D call. Trimming pared 1 base from V and 1 base from J, leaving 9 bases between. CDR1 is SGHRS and CDR2 is YFSETQ in the germline V gene. The CDR3 runs to 16 residues. CDR3 nucleotide sequence: TGCGCCAGCAGCTTGTTTTCTTCGTCTGGGGCCAACGTCCTGACTTTC. Its translation is CASSLFSSSGANVLTF.

The rearrangement links TRBV7-2 to TRBJ1-2; D possibly corresponds to TRBD1 (6 bases). CDR3 size: 16 residues. V gave up 5 bases and J gave up 4 bases, with 20 bases separating them. CDR1 is SGHTA, CDR2 FQGNSA, per germline. CDR3 sequence (DNA): TGTGCCAGCAGCATTAGGGGCTTAACAGGGTCCTATGGCTACACCTTC. Translated: CASSIRGLTGSYGYTF.

The rearrangement uses TRBV19 and TRBJ2-5; the match to TRBD2 covers 7 bases. V lost 5 bases and J lost 1; bases outside the gene matches: 4. CDR3 length: 14 residues. Germline lookup yields CDR1 LNHDA and CDR2 SQIVND (reference sequence). Written as DNA, the CDR3 is TGTGCCAGTAGTCAGGGAGGGCTCCAAGAGACCCAGTACTTC. Its protein product is CASSQGGLQETQYF. Full variable domain (outside the CDR3, taken from reference TRBV19 and TRBJ2-5): DGGITQSPKYLFRKEGQNVTLSCEQNLNHDAMYWYRQDPGQGLRLIYYSQIVNDFQKGDIAEGYSVSREKKESFPLTVTSAQKNPTAFYLCASSQGGLQETQYFGPGTRLLVL.

This sequence joins TRBV9 and TRBJ2-6; 7 bases align to TRBD1. V was clipped by 4 bases and J by 0 bases; unmatched bases: 13. The CDR3 extends over 19 amino acids. Germline-derived CDR1 and CDR2 are SGDLS and YYNGEE. The CDR3 loop is CASSPQPGQARSGANVLTF. The CDR3 DNA reads as TGTGCCAGCAGCCCACAACCTGGACAGGCGCGCTCTGGGGCCAACGTCCTGACTTTC.

The chain couples TRBV5-5 to TRBJ1-2, with TRBD1 as a possible D gene (5 bases). CDR1 SGHKS and CDR2 YYEKEE come from the germline V gene (reference sequence). This CDR3 region has 17 residues. Deletions cut 7 bases from V and 4 bases from J, with 26 bases between. The CDR3 bases are TGTGCCAGCCGCTGGAGGTGGGGGGATGGGAATTTCTATGGCTACACCTTC. Translation: CASRWRWGDGNFYGYTF. The full variable domain, with the rest looked up from reference TRBV5-5 and TRBJ1-2, is DAGVTQSPTHLIKTRGQQVTLRCSPISGHKSVSWYQQVLGQGPQFIFQYYEKEERGRGNFPDRFSARQFPNYSSELNVNALLLGDSALYLCASRWRWGDGNFYGYTFGSGTRLTVV.

Of note for this clone: The same CDR3 can be traced to other DNA sequences in this sample. The gene calls are TRBV9 and TRBJ2-5, with 12 bases lining up with TRBD2. Germline V CDR1 and CDR2: SGDLS, YYNGEE. Trimming removed 0 bases from V and 3 bases from J; junction bases left unmatched: 0. The CDR3 totals 15 residues. CDR3: CASSVGLAGEETQYF. The CDR3 DNA sequence: TGTGCCAGCAGCGTAGGACTAGCGGGAGAAGAGACCCAGTACTTC.

The chain uses TRBV11-2 and TRBJ2-1; 7 bases line up with TRBD1. The trim removed 4 bases at V and 4 bases at J, leaving 7 bases unmatched. The germline V gene encodes CDR1 SGHAT and CDR2 FQNNGV. The CDR3 is 15 amino acids. DNA of the CDR3: TGTGCCAGCAGCTCTCTAAGGGGGCCTTACAATGAGCAGTTCTTC. Its translation is CASSSLRGPYNEQFF.

This chain links TRBV14 with TRBJ1-2; D is unclear. V dropped 4 bases and J dropped 2 bases, with 14 bases sitting between them. This CDR3 region has 15 residues. Germline V gives CDR1 SGHDN, CDR2 FVKESK. This CDR3 reads CASSLRGRLNYGYTF. The CDR3 DNA reads TGTGCCAGCAGCCTAAGAGGGCGGCTGAACTATGGCTACACCTTC.

The CDR3 nucleotides are TGTGCCAGCAGGGGCGGGGAGTCCGGGGAGCTGTTTTTT. Translating it yields CASRGGESGELFF. This chain links TRBV6-5 with TRBJ2-2; TRBD2 might be the D (6 bases). Germline V CDR1 and CDR2: MNHEY, SVGAGI. V gave up 6 bases and J gave up 6 bases, with 11 bases separating them. The CDR3 extends over 13 amino acids.

The chain couples TRBV2 to TRBJ2-2; 9 positions agree with TRBD2. The CDR3 spans 16 residues. Germline V gene data show CDR1 as SNHLY and CDR2 as FYNNEI. V lost 7 bases to trimming and J lost 1 base; unmatched junction nucleotides: 7. The CDR3, as DNA: TGTGCCAGCACCGATTTAGCGGGGGTGAACACCGGGGAGCTGTTTTTT. Amino acids: CASTDLAGVNTGELFF.

The gene calls are TRBV5-4 and TRBJ1-2, with D possibly TRBD1 on 6 matching bases. Trimming stripped 3 bases from V and 2 bases from J, with 11 bases between. Germline V gene lookup returns CDR1 SGHNT and CDR2 YYREEE (reference sequence). CDR3 length: 14 residues. This CDR3 reads CASSWLTGNYGYTF. The CDR3 coding sequence is TGTGCCAGCAGCTGGTTAACAGGGAACTATGGCTACACCTTC.

This clone has only a few counts. The genes are TRBV28 and TRBJ1-6; TRBD1 matches at 10 bases. The CDR3 contains 14 residues. The V gene end was trimmed by 5 bases and the J gene end by 10 bases; junction bases not matched to a gene: 5. Per the germline V gene, CDR1 is MDHEN and CDR2 is SYDVKM. Here the CDR3 DNA reads TGTGCCAGCAGTCCGGGACAGGGGTACTCACCCCTCCACTTT. Translating gives CASSPGQGYSPLHF. Together with reference TRBV28 and TRBJ1-6, the CDR3 gives the full variable domain: DVKVTQSSRYLVKRTGEKVFLECVQDMDHENMFWYRQDPGLGLRLIYFSYDVKMKEKGDIPEGYSVSREKKERFSLILESASTNQTSMYLCASSPGQGYSPLHFGNGTRLTVT.

V usage is TRBV5-6 and J usage is TRBJ2-7, with a weak D call TRBD1 (7 bases). V shed 4 bases and J shed 2 bases, with 10 bases lying between them. Germline V CDR1 and CDR2: SGHDT, YYEEEE. The CDR3 runs 13 residues. The CDR3 DNA follows: TGTGCCAGCAGCCGGGGGACAGCCTACGAGCAGTACTTC. It codes for CASSRGTAYEQYF.

The rearrangement uses TRBV3-1 (or the pseudogene TRBV3-2) and TRBJ1-1; D perhaps matches TRBD1 (5 bases). From germline, CDR1 is LGHDT and CDR2 YNNKEL (reference sequence). The CDR3 totals 16 residues. Trimming removed 4 bases at V and 0 bases at J, with 15 bases between. The CDR3 loop is CASSPSFGQLNTEAFF. The CDR3 bases are TGTGCCAGCAGCCCCAGCTTTGGACAATTGAACACTGAAGCTTTCTTT.

The chain carries TRBV4-3 and TRBJ2-3; D perhaps matches TRBD1 (6 bases). Germline lookup yields CDR1 LGHNA and CDR2 YSLEER. The CDR3 extends over 15 amino acids. Trimming stripped 0 bases from V and 6 bases from J, with 13 bases between. The CDR3 DNA sequence: TGCGCCAGCAGCCAAGATCAAGGGGGTTATGATACGCAGTATTTT. Translation gives CASSQDQGGYDTQYF.

This rearrangement joins TRBV7-9 to TRBJ2-7; D is possibly TRBD1 (6 bases). Germline loops: CDR1 SEHNR, CDR2 FQNEAQ (reference sequence). There are 14 residues in the CDR3. V was shortened by 5 bases and J by 2 bases, with 13 bases between the two germline ends. The CDR3 DNA reads TGTGCCAGCAGCACGACAGGAGGAACCTACGAGCAGTACTTC. Its protein is CASSTTGGTYEQYF. Full variable domain (rest looked up from reference TRBV7-9 and TRBJ2-7): DTGVSQNPRHKITKRGQNVTFRCDPISEHNRLYWYRQTLGQGPEFLTYFQNEAQLEKSRLLSDRFSAERPKGSFSTLEIQRTEQGDSAMYLCASSTTGGTYEQYFGPGTRLTVT.

The chain links TRBV5-1 to TRBJ2-5, with a tentative D call TRBD1 (6 bases). Trimming took off 2 bases at V and 2 bases at J, with 13 bases between the two ends. The CDR3 contains 15 residues. Looked up from germline, CDR1 is SGHRS and CDR2 is YFSETQ. CDR3 sequence (DNA): TGCGCCAGCAGCTTAACCGGGACATCACAAGAGACCCAGTACTTC. Amino acid sequence: CASSLTGTSQETQYF.

As to this clone: The sample contains more than one DNA sequence encoding this CDR3. This sequence joins TRBV6-5 and TRBJ1-2, with D perhaps matching TRBD1 (5 bases). Germline V gene data show CDR1 as MNHEY and CDR2 as SVGAGI. Trimming took off 0 bases at V and 4 bases at J, with 12 bases between the two ends. The CDR3 sequence is 15 residues long. CDR3 coding DNA: TGTGCCAGCAGTTACTCGACGGGGGGAGGCTATGGCTACACCTTC. Residues: CASSYSTGGGYGYTF.

V is TRBV27 and J is TRBJ1-2; tentatively, D is TRBD1 (5 bases). Germline V gene lookup returns CDR1 MNHEY and CDR2 SMNVEV (reference sequence). Trimming shortened V by 6 bases and J by 4 bases, and 6 bases separated the two germline ends. The CDR3 has 11 residues. DNA of the CDR3: TGTGCCAGCAGGGACATCTATGGCTACACCTTC. Translating it yields CASRDIYGYTF.